The entry below describes one T cell receptor (beta chain). The antigen is unknown. The CDR3 loop spans 13 amino acids. V lost 3 bases to trimming and J lost 6 bases, with 11 bases between them. CDR1 is MNHEY and CDR2 is SMNVEV in the germline V gene (reference sequence). The sample comes from a study of cytomegalovirus exposure and HLA in healthy donors. Profiling relied on immunoSEQ multiplex PCR, and the TCRdb table lists in-frame clones only, not all of them. This table has around 400,000 clones, about nine tenths appearing once. Study results and limitations: Generally TCR sequences proved uncommon, though certain public TCRs appeared in numerous donors.

The sequencing sample was made of PBMCs. The J gene is TRBJ1-1, the V gene TRBV27, with D unresolved. The receptor was isolated from a woman younger than 35 in good health and CMV-seronegative. For the CDR3, the DNA is TGTGCCAGCAGTTTCCTCACCGGGGCTGAAGCTTTCTTT. Its translation is CASSFLTGAEAFF.